These 20 T cell receptor beta chains were all obtained from the same sample, sequenced in a study of shared clonotypes between healthy human individuals. Some clones are missing from TCRdb's copy, which holds only in-frame ones; the method was immunoSEQ multiplex PCR. The sample shows 950,000 to 1,300,000 clones, roughly 75% of them seen only once. The sequencing input was memory CD4+ T cells sorted from blood. Subset indicated: CD45RA-negative fraction. The source is a man between 18 and 29 years old in good health.

The chain recombines TRBV7-2 with TRBJ2-7; 7 nucleotides align to TRBD1. The germline V gene encodes CDR1 SGHTA and CDR2 FQGNSA. The CDR3 extends over 14 amino acids. V shed 5 bases, J shed 2 bases, and the junction held 6 bases outside the gene matches. As DNA, the CDR3 is TGTGCCAGCAGCGGTAGACAGGGCGCCTACGAGCAGTACTTC. It encodes CASSGRQGAYEQYF.

CDR3 DNA sequence: TGCGCCAGCAGCTTGGGCTTTGGGATCGGAGGGACCCAGTACTTC. This sequence encodes CASSLGFGIGGTQYF. The V call is TRBV5-1, the J call TRBJ2-5, with TRBD2 as a possible D gene (5 bases). This CDR3 contains 15 residues. CDR1 and CDR2 (germline): SGHRS, YFSETQ. With 0 bases removed from V and 7 bases from J, the gap between germline ends came to 16 bases. Full variable domain (rest looked up from reference TRBV5-1 and TRBJ2-5): KAGVTQTPRYLIKTRGQQVTLSCSPISGHRSVSWYQQTPGQGLQFLFEYFSETQRNKGNFPGRFSGRQFSNSRSEMNVSTLELGDSALYLCASSLGFGIGGTQYFGPGTRLLVL.

This sequence joins TRBV5-4 and TRBJ2-6; D might be TRBD2 (7 bases). Germline CDR1 and CDR2: SGHNT and YYREEE (reference sequence). The CDR3 extends over 17 amino acids. The V end was cut by 7 bases, the J end by 2 bases, with 19 bases between. The CDR3 spells CASAGGTSRPGANVLTF. The CDR3 DNA is TGTGCCAGCGCCGGGGGGACAAGCCGTCCTGGGGCCAACGTCCTGACTTTC.

The chain carries TRBV11-3 and TRBJ2-7, with D perhaps matching TRBD1 (6 bases). V was clipped by 0 bases and J by 5 bases, with 8 bases between them. The germline V gene has CDR1 SGHNT and CDR2 YENEEA. The CDR3 runs 13 residues. The CDR3: CASSLEWGHEQYF. The CDR3 DNA reads TGTGCCAGCAGCTTAGAGTGGGGGCACGAGCAGTACTTC.

For the CDR3, the DNA is TGTGCCAGCAGTGAAAATGAGGGACAATCCCACTTT. Translated: CASSENEGQSHF. The gene calls are TRBV25-1 and TRBJ1-6; tentative D call: TRBD1 (6 bases). Germline V gene lookup returns CDR1 MGHDK and CDR2 SYGVNS. V was clipped by 2 bases and J by 18 bases, with 14 bases between them. This CDR3 is 12 amino acids long.

CDR3 region: CASSFTAGYNEQFF. The DNA for the CDR3 is TGTGCCAGCAGCTTTACGGCGGGCTACAATGAGCAGTTCTTC. The chain joins TRBV5-8 to TRBJ2-1; D is perhaps TRBD2 (5 bases). The V end was cut by 2 bases, the J end by 3 bases, with 9 bases between. Germline V lookup: CDR1 SGHTS, CDR2 YDEGEE. The CDR3 is 14 amino acids.

The V and J genes are TRBV28 and TRBJ2-3; 9 bases match TRBD1. Looked up from germline, CDR1 is MDHEN and CDR2 is SYDVKM. This CDR3 comprises 15 residues. The V segment lost 8 bases and the J segment 2 bases; nucleotides outside the gene matches: 8. CDR3 nucleotide sequence: TGTGCCAGCCTTACGGGACAGGGAGTCACAGATACGCAGTATTTT. This codes for CASLTGQGVTDTQYF.

The chain combines TRBV6-5 with TRBJ2-1; TRBD1 matches 12 bases. The CDR3 loop spans 15 amino acids. Germline CDR1 MNHEY, CDR2 SVGAGI. Trimming removed 5 bases from V and 7 bases from J; junction bases left unmatched: 6. The CDR3 DNA reads as TGTGCCAGCAGTCGTCGGGACAGGGGGCTGAATGAGCAGTTCTTC. Amino acids: CASSRRDRGLNEQFF.

V gene TRBV19 combines with J gene TRBJ2-7; TRBD2 agrees at 13 bases. The CDR3 has 13 amino acids. V was clipped by 5 bases and J by 10 bases; unmatched bases: 5. Germline V gives CDR1 LNHDA, CDR2 SQIVND (reference sequence). CDR3 residues: CASSPGLAGSQYF. In DNA, the CDR3 is TGTGCCAGTAGTCCGGGACTAGCGGGATCCCAGTACTTC.

CDR3 in amino acids: CASSEYGTGLNSPLHF. The CDR3 coding sequence is TGTGCCAGCAGTGAGTACGGGACAGGGCTTAATTCACCCCTCCACTTT. The gene calls are TRBV6-1 and TRBJ1-6; the match to TRBD1 covers 9 bases. V was clipped by 3 bases and J by 6 bases; unmatched bases: 6. Germline loops: CDR1 MNHNS, CDR2 SASEGT. The CDR3 covers 16 residues.

Only a few counts were recorded for this clone. J is TRBJ1-4 and V is TRBV4-1; D is undetermined. V was pared by 4 bases and J by 8 bases, with 17 bases between. CDR1 MGHRA and CDR2 YSYEKL come from the germline V gene. CDR3 size: 15 residues. The CDR3 loop reads CASSLRNGLGEKLFF. The CDR3 DNA is TGCGCCAGCAGCCTGAGGAATGGCCTCGGGGAAAAACTGTTTTTT.

The chain carries TRBV7-8 and TRBJ2-3, with 7 bases identical to TRBD2. The CDR3 runs 16 residues. The J segment lost 0 bases and the V segment lost 3 bases, leaving 6 bases of the junction unmatched. CDR1 and CDR2 from the germline V gene are SGHVS and FQNEAQ. CDR3 residues: CASSFVSGGSTDTQYF. In DNA, the CDR3 is TGTGCCAGCAGCTTCGTGTCGGGGGGAAGCACAGATACGCAGTATTTT.

The gene calls are TRBV6-5 and TRBJ2-1, with TRBD2 matching over 8 bases. The germline V gene has CDR1 MNHEY and CDR2 SVGAGI. V trimming: 0 bases; J trimming: 3 bases; junction bases outside the gene matches: 1. The CDR3 is 15 residues long. CDR3 sequence reads: CASSYSGTSYNEQFF. The CDR3 nucleotides read TGTGCCAGCAGTTACTCAGGGACTAGCTACAATGAGCAGTTCTTC.

The rearrangement uses TRBV19 and TRBJ1-5; D is undetermined. CDR1 is LNHDA, CDR2 SQIVND, per germline (reference sequence). Trimming stripped 3 bases from V and 3 bases from J, with 9 bases between. The CDR3 covers 14 residues. The DNA for the CDR3 is TGTGCCAGTAGTATGGACGCGACCAATCAGCCCCAGCATTTT. It translates to CASSMDATNQPQHF.

This clone was seen just once. Being one base from a much bigger clone, this may be a read error. This chain joins TRBV7-2 and TRBJ2-5; D is undetermined. The CDR3 is made up of 11 amino acids. The germline V gene has CDR1 SGHTA and CDR2 FQGNSA. V was trimmed by 8 bases and J by 2 bases, leaving 6 bases between them. CDR3: CASSEQETQYF. DNA for the CDR3: TGTGCCAGCTCCGAACAAGAGACCCAGTACTTC.

This clone came up once. The J gene is TRBJ2-1, the V gene TRBV4-1, with D unresolved. CDR1 MGHRA and CDR2 YSYEKL come from the germline V gene. This CDR3 is 16 amino acids long. Trimming cost V 0 bases and J 0 bases, with 9 bases left between them. The CDR3, as DNA: TGCGCCAGCAGCCAAGAGTTCTTAGGCTCCTACAATGAGCAGTTCTTC. This gives the protein CASSQEFLGSYNEQFF.

As to this clone: Germline is not matched at one junction end, which may reflect a read error. V gene TRBV29-1 combines with J gene TRBJ1-2, with D possibly TRBD1 on 5 matching bases. Germline-derived CDR1 and CDR2 are SQVTM and ANQGSEA. CDR3 length: 13 amino acids. The CDR3 is CSVEGAVSYGYTF. The CDR3 DNA reads TGCAGCGTCGAAGGGGCCGTTTCCTATGGCTACACCTTC.

The genes are TRBV25-1 and TRBJ2-1; TRBD2 matches 10 bases. Germline CDR1 and CDR2: MGHDK and SYGVNS. Germline trimming cut 5 bases from V and 3 bases from J; bases unmatched to any gene: 4. CDR3 length: 15 residues. CDR3 DNA sequence: TGTGCCAGCAGTCCCCTAGCGGGAGTCTACAATGAGCAGTTCTTC. Residues: CASSPLAGVYNEQFF.

V is TRBV2 and J is TRBJ2-3, with 8 bases identical to TRBD1. Germline CDR1 SNHLY, CDR2 FYNNEI. The CDR3 contains 15 residues. The V segment lost 8 bases and the J segment 1 base; nucleotides outside the gene matches: 8. The DNA for the CDR3 is TGTGCCAGCCGCAGACAGGGGAAGGGCACAGATACGCAGTATTTT. It is translated as CASRRQGKGTDTQYF.

V is TRBV5-1 and J is TRBJ2-2, with 7 bases fitting TRBD1. The junction had 9 bases not matched to a gene; V was cut back by 5 bases and J by 5 bases. Germline assignment: CDR1 SGHRS and CDR2 YFSETQ. The CDR3 is 15 amino acids. CDR3 sequence: CASSTGDVGTGELFF. DNA for the CDR3: TGCGCCAGCAGTACAGGGGACGTAGGAACCGGGGAGCTGTTTTTT.